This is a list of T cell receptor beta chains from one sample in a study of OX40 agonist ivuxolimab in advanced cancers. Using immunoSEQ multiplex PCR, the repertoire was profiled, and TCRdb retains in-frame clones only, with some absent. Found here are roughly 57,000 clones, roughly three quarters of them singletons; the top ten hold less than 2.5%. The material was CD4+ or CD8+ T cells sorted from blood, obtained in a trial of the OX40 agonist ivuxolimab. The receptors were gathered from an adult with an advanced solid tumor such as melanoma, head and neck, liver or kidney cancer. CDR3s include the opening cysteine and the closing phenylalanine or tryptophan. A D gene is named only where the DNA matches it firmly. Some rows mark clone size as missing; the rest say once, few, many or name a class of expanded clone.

CASRGPHEKLFF once TRBJ1-4 TRBV28 -
CASRKGGADLYGYTF - TRBJ1-2 TRBV7-2 -
CASSPPGQHYGYTF once TRBJ1-2 TRBV14 -
CASSRVGTGPYEQYF few TRBJ2-7 TRBV27 -
CASSSTGVLNAEKLFF - TRBJ1-4 TRBV5-1 TRBD1
CAWSPGLAWEQYF - TRBJ2-7 TRBV30 TRBD2
CASSLWQYSGNTIYF - TRBJ1-3 TRBV7-9 -
CSVELSSELNYEQYF - TRBJ2-7 TRBV29-1 -
CASRGQGGNEQFF - TRBJ2-1 TRBV6-5 TRBD1
CASSGTGPGGGYTF - TRBJ1-2 TRBV5-1 -